The present entry profiles one T cell receptor beta chain with its context. Its target is not known. The source of the sample is a study of cytomegalovirus exposure and HLA in healthy donors. Findings and caveats of the study: The study designated 150 or so TCR beta chains cytomegalovirus-associated. The authors reported that TCR beta sequences could predict HLA-A and HLA-B alleles. These predictions were accurate for most subjects in the first cohort.

The PCR was carried out with 60 Vbeta primers and 13 Jbeta primers. Sequencing was performed with immunoSEQ multiplex PCR; in TCRdb, only in-frame clones are kept and a portion is missing. Of approximately 89,000 clones listed, approximately 76% are singletons. Germline-derived CDR1 and CDR2 are LNHDA and SQIVND (reference sequence). The CDR3 has 18 amino acids. V lost 1 base and J lost 4; bases outside the gene matches: 12. The V and J genes are TRBV19 and TRBJ1-1; 10 positions match TRBD1. The sequenced sample was PBMCs. This TCR derives from a man younger than 45 in good health and CMV-seropositive. The CDR3 DNA reads TGTGCCAGTAGTATAGCCCATCCGGGACAGGGGTGGTTCACTGAAGCTTTCTTT. Translated, it gives CASSIAHPGQGWFTEAFF.